This T cell receptor beta chain originates from a study of CD4 T cells in relation to SARS-CoV-2 and coronaviruses. Overall study: PBMCs were cultured with antigen for roughly 10 days before TCR beta sequencing. Overall study findings and caveats: In 55% to 75% of donors, memory CD4+ clonotypes crossrecognized SARS-CoV-2 and at least one common cold coronavirus spike.

Produced via immunoSEQ multiplex PCR; TCRdb's table is partial and in-frame only. The sample records about 22,000 clones, 60% to 85% being singletons. Before the COVID-19 pandemic, during about 2010-2018, CD4+ T cells were taken from unexposed donors. Isolation of CD4+ T cells took place after about eleven days in culture. Unexposed-donor CD4+ T cells were probed with SARS-CoV-2 S/N and four cold-coronavirus spikes, cells permitting. Half the medium was replaced with IL-2 medium on days 3 and 7. As concerns this clone: Its specificity is not known.

The CDR3 is 14 amino acids. V trimming: 4 bases; J trimming: 6 bases; junction bases outside the gene matches: 8. Germline V gene lookup returns CDR1 MDHEN and CDR2 SYDVKM. The specimen was CD4+ T cells from PBMCs, cultured in vitro. The origin of this receptor is a human donor in good health. V is TRBV28 and J is TRBJ2-7; 8 positions agree with TRBD1. CDR3 protein: CASSSDRVMAEQYF. CDR3 in DNA: TGTGCCAGCAGTTCGGACAGGGTGATGGCCGAGCAGTACTTC.